A single sample gave rise to the 25 T cell receptor beta chains below, sequenced in a study of technical replicates of blood from several donors. Assay: immunoSEQ multiplex PCR; the TCRdb copy retains only in-frame clones and omits some. The sample contains about 80,000 clones, 95% to 98% of which appear only once. The specimen was T cells isolated from PBMCs. These receptors all come from a human donor in good health.

The genes are TRBV7-9 and TRBJ2-7, with 7 bases identical to TRBD1. CDR3 length: 11 amino acids. The germline CDR1 and CDR2 sequences are SEHNR and FQNEAQ (reference sequence). After removal of 5 bases from V and 5 bases from J, the junction contained 0 bases not matched to a gene. The CDR3 region has the DNA TGTGCCAGCAGCGACAGGGACGAGCAGTACTTC. This encodes CASSDRDEQYF.

The CDR3 coding sequence is TGTGCCTGGAGTGTACGAACCGGGACAGGGGTAAGGTACACCTTC. Protein: CAWSVRTGTGVRYTF. The rearrangement uses TRBV30 and TRBJ1-2; 10 bases match TRBD1. Germline CDR1 and CDR2: GTSNPN and SVGIG (reference sequence). This CDR3 spans 15 amino acids. V lost 0 bases to trimming and J lost 11 bases; unmatched junction nucleotides: 12.

This chain uses TRBV5-5 with TRBJ2-2, with D unresolved. The CDR3 is made up of 14 amino acids. Trimming cost V 2 bases and J 7 bases, with 12 bases left between them. The germline gives CDR1 SGHKS, CDR2 YYEKEE (reference sequence). DNA of the CDR3: TGTGCCAGCAGCTTTTCCTCCCAGAACGGGGAGCTGTTTTTT. Amino acids: CASSFSSQNGELFF.

The rearrangement uses TRBV11-3 and TRBJ2-2; 12 bases agree with TRBD1. V lost 3 bases, J lost 4 bases, and 3 bases stayed unmatched. CDR1 and CDR2 from the germline V gene are SGHNT and YENEEA. The CDR3 contains 16 residues. The CDR3 nucleotides are TGTGCCAGCAGCTTCCCGGGACAGGGGGCCACCGGGGAGCTGTTTTTT. It yields the protein CASSFPGQGATGELFF.

CDR3 nucleotides: TGTGCCAGCAGCCCTACTAGCTCGAGGGAGTTGGTCCACGAGCAGTACTTC. Translated, it gives CASSPTSSRELVHEQYF. The chain combines TRBV7-3 with TRBJ2-7, with D tentatively TRBD2 (6 bases). The CDR3 extends over 17 amino acids. With 5 bases removed from V and 5 bases from J, the gap between germline ends came to 25 bases. Per the germline V gene, CDR1 is SGHTA and CDR2 is FQGTGA.

J is TRBJ2-1 and V is TRBV25-1, with TRBD2 identical over 15 bases. The CDR3 loop spans 15 amino acids. Germline-derived CDR1 and CDR2 are MGHDK and SYGVNS. J lost 8 bases, V lost 4 bases, and 3 bases had no gene match. In DNA, the CDR3 is TGTGCCAGCAGTGGGGGACTAGCGGGAGGCCATGAGCAGTTCTTC. Translating it yields CASSGGLAGGHEQFF.

This rearrangement joins TRBV19 to TRBJ1-2; TRBD1 agrees at 7 bases. Unmatched junction bases numbered 9, after V lost 7 bases and J lost 4 bases. CDR3 length: 14 amino acids. CDR1 and CDR2 from the germline V gene are LNHDA and SQIVND (reference sequence). CDR3 coding DNA: TGTGCCAGTAATCTAGCGACAGGGCGCTATGGCTACACCTTC. Translated: CASNLATGRYGYTF.

This sequence joins TRBV27 and TRBJ2-1, with D possibly TRBD1 on 5 matching bases. The CDR3 extends over 13 amino acids. CDR1 and CDR2 from the germline V gene are MNHEY and SMNVEV (reference sequence). V lost 6 bases and J 3 bases, leaving 9 bases between the germline ends. Here the CDR3 DNA reads TGTGCCAGCAGCCTGACAGACTACAATGAGCAGTTCTTC. Amino acids: CASSLTDYNEQFF.

The rearrangement joins TRBV2 to TRBJ1-4; a weak D match, TRBD1 (5 bases). Trimming pared 4 bases from V and 5 bases from J, leaving 8 bases between. The CDR3 spans 13 residues. Germline-derived CDR1 and CDR2 are SNHLY and FYNNEI. The CDR3 loop is CASSGPGNEKLFF. In DNA, the CDR3 is TGTGCCAGCAGTGGCCCAGGGAATGAAAAACTGTTTTTT.

V is TRBV6-1 and J is TRBJ2-7; D is unresolved. Deletions cut 2 bases from V and 2 bases from J, with 13 bases between. Germline V CDR1 and CDR2: MNHNS, SASEGT. The CDR3 covers 15 residues. This CDR3 is CASSEISLTPYEQYF. The CDR3, as DNA: TGTGCCAGCAGTGAAATTAGCTTAACACCCTACGAGCAGTACTTC.

The chain recombines TRBV21-1 with TRBJ1-2. TRBV21-1 is listed as a pseudogene. The CDR3 extends over 16 amino acids. As DNA, the CDR3 is TGTGCCAGCAGCAAAGAGCAGGATAGAGGGAACTATGGCTACACCTTC. Protein sequence: CASSKEQDRGNYGYTF.

This chain connects TRBV9 to TRBJ2-7; TRBD1 matches 9 bases. V lost 3 bases and J lost 4; bases outside the gene matches: 5. Germline CDR1 SGDLS, CDR2 YYNGEE. The CDR3 extends over 14 amino acids. The CDR3 region is CASSEGQGLYEQYF. The DNA of the CDR3 is TGTGCCAGCAGCGAGGGACAGGGATTGTACGAGCAGTACTTC. The variable domain in full, with the rest retrieved from reference TRBV9 and TRBJ2-7, is DSGVTQTPKHLITATGQRVTLRCSPRSGDLSVYWYQQSLDQGLQFLIQYYNGEERAKGNILERFSAQQFPDLHSELNLSSLELGDSALYFCASSEGQGLYEQYFGPGTRLTVT.

This rearrangement joins TRBV10-3 to TRBJ1-5; D may be TRBD1 (6 bases). Germline CDR1 and CDR2: ENHRY and SYGVKD. V was shortened by 4 bases and J by 5 bases, with 9 bases between the two germline ends. The CDR3 contains 13 residues. The CDR3: CAISGTVDQPQHF. The DNA of the CDR3 is TGTGCCATCAGTGGGACAGTGGATCAGCCCCAGCATTTT.

V is TRBV19 and J is TRBJ1-1; D is unresolved. Trimming cost V 2 bases and J 5 bases, with 15 bases left between them. The CDR3 runs to 15 residues. Germline V CDR1 and CDR2: LNHDA, SQIVND (reference sequence). The CDR3 is CASSIPPGFITEAFF. The CDR3 DNA sequence: TGTGCCAGTAGTATACCCCCGGGATTCATAACTGAAGCTTTCTTT.

The rearrangement links TRBV19 to TRBJ1-2; D gene unclear. The germline gives CDR1 LNHDA, CDR2 SQIVND (reference sequence). This CDR3 contains 15 residues. The V end was cut by 1 base, the J end by 0 bases, with 9 bases between. The CDR3 protein is CASSIVPGTNYGYTF. In nucleotides, the CDR3 is TGTGCCAGTAGTATAGTTCCAGGCACTAACTATGGCTACACCTTC.

The chain employs TRBV20-1 and TRBJ1-4; the D gene is possibly TRBD1 (5 bases). V was pared by 5 bases and J by 5 bases, with 6 bases between. Germline V CDR1 and CDR2: DFQATT, SNEGSKA (reference sequence). This CDR3 has 11 residues. The CDR3: CSAYRNEKLFF. In DNA, the CDR3 is TGCAGTGCTTACAGGAATGAAAAACTGTTTTTT.

V is TRBV28 and J is TRBJ2-5; 9 bases fit TRBD2. Per the germline V gene, CDR1 is MDHEN and CDR2 is SYDVKM. Trimming took 6 bases from V and 5 from J; bases not matched to a gene: 7. The CDR3 loop spans 14 amino acids. CDR3 nucleotides: TGTGCCAGCAGAGTAGCGGGAGAGGGGGAGACCCAGTACTTC. Amino acid sequence: CASRVAGEGETQYF. Together with reference TRBV28 and TRBJ2-5, the CDR3 gives the full variable domain: DVKVTQSSRYLVKRTGEKVFLECVQDMDHENMFWYRQDPGLGLRLIYFSYDVKMKEKGDIPEGYSVSREKKERFSLILESASTNQTSMYLCASRVAGEGETQYFGPGTRLLVL.

The rearrangement links TRBV9 to TRBJ2-1; 14 bases agree with TRBD2. The CDR3 length is 15 residues. Germline assignment: CDR1 SGDLS and CDR2 YYNGEE. J gave up 8 bases and V 7 bases, and 8 bases lay outside the gene matches. CDR3 in amino acids: CASATGTSGSYEQFF. CDR3 nucleotide sequence: TGTGCCAGCGCGACCGGGACTAGCGGGAGTTATGAGCAGTTCTTC.

The chain employs TRBV6-4 and TRBJ1-2; D uncertain. With 6 bases removed from V and 5 bases from J, the gap between germline ends came to 22 bases. This CDR3 region has 16 residues. Germline-derived CDR1 and CDR2 are MRHNA and SNTAGT. The CDR3 protein is CASSPAEEVGFYGYTF. CDR3 nucleotide sequence: TGTGCCAGCAGCCCCGCAGAGGAGGTCGGGTTTTATGGCTACACCTTC.

The J gene is TRBJ1-1, the V gene TRBV9; weak D call: TRBD1 (5 bases). V shed 3 bases and J shed 4 bases, with 7 bases lying between them. The V gene's germline CDR1 is SGDLS and CDR2 YYNGEE. The CDR3 totals 12 residues. CDR3 in DNA: TGTGCCAGCAGCGATGGGGCCACTGAAGCTTTCTTT. Protein product: CASSDGATEAFF.

The V gene is TRBV12-1, the J gene TRBJ2-7; the DNA was not used to check the table's D call, TRBD2. TRBV12-1 is given as a pseudogene. This CDR3 has 17 residues. The CDR3 sequence is CASSSRRGDGVAYEQYF. Here the CDR3 DNA reads TGTGCCAGCAGCTCGAGGAGGGGTGATGGCGTGGCCTACGAGCAGTACTTC.

For this clone: One end of the junction fails to match germline, which may point to a read error. V gene TRBV7-9 combines with J gene TRBJ2-2, with D possibly matching TRBD1 (6 bases). CDR1 is SEHNR, CDR2 FQNEAQ, per germline (reference sequence). The CDR3 is made up of 15 amino acids. The CDR3, as DNA: TGTGCCAGCAGCCCACCGGGACATATCACCCGGGAGCTGTTTTTT. It encodes CASSPPGHITRELFF. Supplemented by reference TRBV7-9 and TRBJ2-2, the full variable domain reads DTGVSQNPRHKITKRGQNVTFRCDPISEHNRLYWYRQTLGQGPEFLTYFQNEAQLEKSRLLSDRFSAERPKGSFSTLEIQRTEQGDSAMYLCASSPPGHITRELFFGEGSRLTVL.

The rearrangement uses TRBV5-4 and TRBJ1-1; D remains ambiguous. Deletions cut 5 bases from V and 11 bases from J, with 13 bases between. Germline V gives CDR1 SGHNT, CDR2 YYREEE (reference sequence). The CDR3 extends over 11 amino acids. The chain's CDR3 is CASSSTSQAFF. CDR3 DNA: TGTGCCAGCAGTTCCACATCGCAGGCTTTCTTT.

The chain recombines TRBV7-2 with TRBJ1-2, with TRBD1 as a possible D gene (6 bases). Trimming pared 5 bases from V and 4 bases from J, leaving 20 bases between. The CDR3 has 16 residues. Germline lookup yields CDR1 SGHTA and CDR2 FQGNSA. CDR3 in amino acids: CASSVSGTSHLYGYTF. The CDR3 nucleotides read TGTGCCAGCAGCGTCTCCGGGACATCCCACCTCTATGGCTACACCTTC.

This chain connects TRBV5-6 to TRBJ2-7; 9 bases line up with TRBD1. This CDR3 region has 16 residues. J gave up 3 bases and V 0 bases, and 7 bases lay outside the gene matches. The V gene's germline CDR1 is SGHDT and CDR2 YYEEEE. In nucleotides, the CDR3 is TGTGCCAGCAGCTTGGCGCCGACAGGGGGACTCTACGAGCAGTACTTC. It codes for CASSLAPTGGLYEQYF.